This record covers a single T cell receptor beta chain. Antigen: not known. This entry comes from a study of T cells after yellow fever vaccination. As for the study in general: Fractions low in cell number were prepared with SMART-Seq v4 Ultra Low Input. Study-wide points: The study found a weaker secondary response that peaked faster, day 5 versus 15. Detected again after the booster were most primary-vaccination clones, at roughly 95% CD4 and nearly 90% CD8.

The CDR3 sequence is 15 residues long. The ends were cut back, 8 bases at V and 9 bases at J, with 24 bases in the middle. CDR1 and CDR2 from the germline V gene are SGHRS and YFSETQ. TCRdb recomputed calls from the 5' RACE reads with MiXCR, one row per CDR3 protein. The sample carries under 700,000 distinct CDR3 sequences, about a sixth recorded once. The sequencing here drew on PBMCs, taken about 5 days after the first yellow fever vaccination. The J gene is TRBJ1-5, the V gene TRBV5-1; the D gene is possibly TRBD1 (5 bases). This TCR derives from a man younger than 35 who received the YFV17D yellow fever vaccine. CDR3 nucleotides: TGCGCCAGTAGATACAGGCTCGGTACTATCAGGCCCCAGCATTTT. As protein: CASRYRLGTIRPQHF.